This TCR beta chain was documented in a study of PD-1 blockade in classical Hodgkin lymphoma. Overall study: Patients were administered nivolumab (3 mg/kg intravenously) every 2 weeks.

As to time point: cycle 4 day 1 (C4D1), after five to seven weeks of nivolumab. Relapse after autologous stem cell transplantation occurred in every patient, and brentuximab vedotin exposure varied. Assay used: immunoSEQ multiplex PCR; TCRdb lists only in-frame clones, some missing. The sample yields about 64,000 clones, around nine tenths seen once. Per the germline V gene, CDR1 is SGHRS and CDR2 is YFSETQ. V was clipped by 5 bases and J by 1 base, with 15 bases between them. The CDR3 is 15 residues long. As for this clone: The antigen remains unidentified.

Study-wide findings and caveats: Prior to therapy, complete responders displayed diversity much like that of newly diagnosed patients.

The chain couples TRBV5-1 to TRBJ1-1, with D perhaps matching TRBD1 (6 bases). Source: peripheral blood mononuclear cells (PBMCs), taken before the fourth cycle of nivolumab. This TCR derives from a human donor with classical Hodgkin lymphoma. CDR3 in amino acids: CASSVIGGENTEAFF. The DNA of the CDR3 is TGCGCCAGCAGTGTTATCGGGGGCGAGAACACTGAAGCTTTCTTT.